The 17 T cell receptor beta chains given below trace back to one sample, sequenced in a study of T cell responses to AZD1222 COVID-19 vaccine. Sequencing used immunoSEQ multiplex PCR; TCRdb keeps in-frame clones, though not all of them. Of 140,000 to 150,000 clones listed, 80% to 90% are singletons. The sample consisted of peripheral blood, taken on day 0 of AZD1222 vaccination. All receptors derive from an adult in good health.

The rearrangement joins TRBV19 to TRBJ2-1; D is ambiguous. Deletions cut 6 bases from V and 1 base from J, with 13 bases between. The CDR3 is 15 residues long. The germline V gene has CDR1 LNHDA and CDR2 SQIVND (reference sequence). The CDR3 nucleotides are TGTGCCAGTAGCCTATCCGCCCAGTCCTACAATGAGCAGTTCTTC. Residues: CASSLSAQSYNEQFF.

The chain carries TRBV6-5 and TRBJ2-5; TRBD1 or TRBD2 may be the D gene (5 bases each). This CDR3 comprises 13 residues. V was trimmed by 4 bases and J by 5 bases, leaving 11 bases between them. CDR1 and CDR2 (germline): MNHEY, SVGAGI. The CDR3 bases are TGTGCCAGCAGTTTGGGGGTTGAGGAGACCCAGTACTTC. Its translation is CASSLGVEETQYF.

The table lists this clone with a few counts. The chain links TRBV19 to TRBJ1-5; D uncertain. CDR3 size: 16 residues. The germline V gene encodes CDR1 LNHDA and CDR2 SQIVND (reference sequence). Trimming shortened V by 6 bases and J by 1 base, and 16 bases separated the two germline ends. CDR3 sequence (DNA): TGTGCCAGTAGAAACGGCCGTGGGCAAAGCAATCAGCCCCAGCATTTT. It encodes CASRNGRGQSNQPQHF.

This chain uses TRBV9 with TRBJ2-3; 7 positions agree with TRBD2. This CDR3 is built from 16 residues. CDR1 is SGDLS, CDR2 YYNGEE, per germline. V trimming: 4 bases; J trimming: 1 base; junction bases outside the gene matches: 9. The CDR3 DNA sequence: TGTGCCAGCAGCCCCCTCCTAGCGGAGGGCACAGATACGCAGTATTTT. It codes for CASSPLLAEGTDTQYF.

The V call is TRBV6-5, the J call TRBJ1-1; no clear D gene. With 0 bases removed from V and 6 bases from J, the gap between germline ends came to 8 bases. The CDR3 is made up of 13 amino acids. The germline V gene has CDR1 MNHEY and CDR2 SVGAGI. For the CDR3, the DNA is TGTGCCAGCAGTTACTCGGAGAGGCCTGAAGCTTTCTTT. Protein sequence: CASSYSERPEAFF.

The rearrangement links TRBV6-5 to TRBJ1-1; maybe TRBD1 (5 bases). Germline assignment: CDR1 MNHEY and CDR2 SVGAGI. With 2 bases removed from V and 1 base from J, the gap between germline ends came to 8 bases. This CDR3 has 14 residues. DNA of the CDR3: TGTGCCAGCAGTTACGACAGCCAGAACACTGAAGCTTTCTTT. Amino acids: CASSYDSQNTEAFF.

The chain combines TRBV15 with TRBJ1-2, with 7 bases that match TRBD1. V gave up 0 bases and J gave up 3 bases; unmatched junction bases: 7. CDR1 and CDR2 (germline): LNHNV, YYDKDF (reference sequence). The CDR3 is 16 amino acids. CDR3 coding DNA: TGTGCCACCAGCAGAGATCTGGTCCAGGGGGACTATGGCTACACCTTC. Amino acids: CATSRDLVQGDYGYTF.

The CDR3 protein is CASSDLGENEQFF. The DNA for the CDR3 is TGTGCCAGCAGTGATCTGGGTGAGAATGAGCAGTTCTTC. J is TRBJ2-1 and V is TRBV25-1, with D hard to call. This CDR3 comprises 13 residues. Trimming cost V 3 bases and J 7 bases, with 10 bases left between them. The germline CDR1 and CDR2 sequences are MGHDK and SYGVNS.

This clone turned up a few times. The rearrangement uses TRBV7-9 and TRBJ2-2; no clear D gene. Trimming took 5 bases from V and 7 from J, leaving 8 bases between them. The germline V gene has CDR1 SEHNR and CDR2 FQNEAQ (reference sequence). This CDR3 has 12 amino acids. The DNA for the CDR3 is TGTGCCAGCAGCCCCTTGGGCGGGGAGCTGTTTTTT. Its protein is CASSPLGGELFF.

V is TRBV11-2 and J is TRBJ2-3; the match to TRBD2 covers 9 bases. Germline CDR1 reads SGHAT; CDR2 reads FQNNGV. V shed 3 bases and J 5 bases; nucleotides not matched to a gene: 9. The CDR3 has 16 residues. The DNA of the CDR3 is TGTGCCAGCAGCTTCCGCGGGAGGGCCAGGGTAGATACGCAGTATTTT. Translating gives CASSFRGRARVDTQYF.

The CDR3 loop is CASSLDARAGSPLHF. The CDR3 bases are TGTGCCAGCAGCTTGGATGCTAGGGCGGGATCACCCCTCCACTTT. V and J are TRBV5-4 and TRBJ1-6; D is undetermined. Germline V gives CDR1 SGHNT, CDR2 YYREEE (reference sequence). The CDR3 extends over 15 amino acids. V lost 0 bases to trimming and J lost 10 bases, with 14 bases between them.

The J gene is TRBJ2-5, the V gene TRBV6-5; D possibly uses TRBD1 or TRBD2 (7 bases each). Germline CDR1 MNHEY, CDR2 SVGAGI. This CDR3 has 15 residues. Deletions cut 8 bases from V and 4 bases from J, with 20 bases between. Here the CDR3 DNA reads TGTGCCAGCCGAGAGGGAGGGGGCGTCGGAGAGACCCAGTACTTC. Translated, it gives CASREGGGVGETQYF.

This CDR3 is CASSQARRTGNGGGAYEQYF. CDR3 coding DNA: TGCGCCAGCAGCCAAGCCCGGCGGACAGGCAACGGCGGGGGGGCGTACGAGCAGTACTTC. This chain connects TRBV4-1 to TRBJ2-7; 9 positions match TRBD2. Losses at the gene ends were 1 base for V and 4 bases for J; bases not matched to a gene: 20. The CDR3 length is 20 residues. Per the germline V gene, CDR1 is MGHRA and CDR2 is YSYEKL.

The chain has TRBV7-8 and TRBJ2-7; 13 nucleotides agree with TRBD2. V was pared by 5 bases and J by 6 bases, with 19 bases of the junction left unmatched. The CDR3 loop spans 19 amino acids. The V gene's germline CDR1 is SGHVS and CDR2 FQNEAQ. CDR3 in amino acids: CASSATLAGGPFEYREQYF. The CDR3 coding sequence is TGTGCCAGCAGCGCCACACTAGCGGGAGGGCCTTTTGAATATCGCGAGCAGTACTTC.

The J gene is TRBJ2-1, the V gene TRBV18; tentatively, D is TRBD2 (6 bases). CDR3 length: 13 residues. Between the trimmed V and J ends, which lost 4 bases and 4 bases, there was a span of 8 bases. CDR1 KGHSH and CDR2 LQKENI come from the germline V gene. The CDR3 loop reads CASSQGLYNEQFF. The CDR3 nucleotides read TGTGCCAGCTCACAGGGACTTTACAATGAGCAGTTCTTC.

The chain is built from TRBV10-1 and TRBJ2-1, with a weak D call TRBD1 (5 bases). V lost 6 bases and J 5 bases, leaving 8 bases between the germline ends. Germline V CDR1 and CDR2: WNHNN, SYGVQD (reference sequence). The CDR3 is 12 residues long. The CDR3 DNA reads TGCGCCAGCAGCAAGACAGACAATGAGCAGTTCTTC. This encodes CASSKTDNEQFF.

This chain's CDR3 is CASSRGEGAPFYGYTF. CDR3 nucleotide sequence: TGTGCCAGCAGCCGGGGGGAGGGAGCCCCCTTCTATGGCTACACCTTC. The chain carries TRBV3-1 (or the pseudogene TRBV3-2) and TRBJ1-2; TRBD1 is a possible D gene (5 bases). V was pared by 4 bases and J by 4 bases, with 19 bases between. CDR1 is LGHDT and CDR2 is YNNKEL in the germline V gene (reference sequence). The CDR3 has 16 amino acids.